The 16 T cell receptor beta chains in this list originate from one sample, sequenced in a study of tumor-infiltrating lymphocytes in localized non-small cell lung cancer. Only in-frame clones appear in the TCRdb table, and some are missing; sequencing was by immunoSEQ multiplex PCR. The sample includes 15,000 to 20,000 clones, about 48% of them seen just once. Sequences were obtained from lung tumor tissue. These receptors originate from a human donor with non-small cell lung cancer.

This clone was counted only a few times. This chain joins TRBV11-2 and TRBJ2-7, with no clear D. The CDR3 has 13 amino acids. Germline CDR1 reads SGHAT; CDR2 reads FQNNGV. V dropped 1 base and J dropped 3 bases, with 7 bases sitting between them. CDR3 in DNA: TGTGCCAGCAGCTTAGGGGAAAACTACGAGCAGTACTTC. Its protein product is CASSLGENYEQYF.

The V and J genes are TRBV9 and TRBJ2-3; 11 bases agree with TRBD2. CDR1 SGDLS and CDR2 YYNGEE come from the germline V gene. This CDR3 is 17 amino acids long. V dropped 4 bases and J dropped 8; count of bases not matched to a gene: 15. CDR3 DNA: TGTGCCAGCAGCCCTCTCACTAGCGGGGGCCTTGGAGGTACGCAGTATTTT. Translation gives CASSPLTSGGLGGTQYF.

V usage is TRBV28 and J usage is TRBJ1-2; D not certain. The ends were cut back, 8 bases at V and 2 bases at J, with 24 bases in the middle. This CDR3 region has 17 residues. Germline lookup yields CDR1 MDHEN and CDR2 SYDVKM. CDR3 in amino acids: CASESPSSGEYNYGYTF. The CDR3 coding sequence is TGTGCCAGCGAAAGCCCATCCTCTGGGGAGTACAACTATGGCTACACCTTC.

This clone is labeled medium-sized (0.01 to 0.1%). The chain carries TRBV29-1 and TRBJ2-3; 7 bases fit TRBD1. This CDR3 is built from 12 residues. The trim removed 6 bases at V and 6 bases at J, leaving 6 bases unmatched. Looked up from germline, CDR1 is SQVTM and CDR2 is ANQGSEA. CDR3 sequence (DNA): TGCAGCGTGAGGGGGCAGACGGATACGCAGTATTTT. Translating it yields CSVRGQTDTQYF.

This clone was seen only once. This chain uses TRBV28 with TRBJ1-5, with D tentatively TRBD1 (6 bases). CDR3 length: 14 residues. Germline V gives CDR1 MDHEN, CDR2 SYDVKM. Trimming removed 6 bases from V and 5 bases from J, with 14 bases in between. The CDR3 DNA reads as TGTGCCAGCAGGCTCGGACAGCCCTATCAGCCCCAGCATTTT. Translated, it gives CASRLGQPYQPQHF. The full variable domain, its missing parts supplied by reference TRBV28 and TRBJ1-5, is DVKVTQSSRYLVKRTGEKVFLECVQDMDHENMFWYRQDPGLGLRLIYFSYDVKMKEKGDIPEGYSVSREKKERFSLILESASTNQTSMYLCASRLGQPYQPQHFGDGTRLSIL.

In this sample, this clone turned up once. The chain combines TRBV6-4 with TRBJ2-6; TRBD1 or TRBD2 may be the D gene (5 bases each). The germline V gene has CDR1 MRHNA and CDR2 SNTAGT. The CDR3 sequence is 15 residues long. The V end lost 4 bases, the J end lost 0 bases, and 7 bases lay between the germline ends. The CDR3 spells CASSVGTSGANVLTF. CDR3 in DNA: TGTGCCAGCAGTGTCGGGACCTCTGGGGCCAACGTCCTGACTTTC.

The genes are TRBV9 and TRBJ1-4, with 9 bases lining up with TRBD1. Germline CDR1 and CDR2: SGDLS and YYNGEE. The CDR3 runs 16 residues. J gave up 0 bases and V 4 bases, and 4 bases lay outside the gene matches. The CDR3 reads CASSRRTGATNEKLFF. The DNA for the CDR3 is TGTGCCAGCAGCCGGAGGACAGGGGCAACTAATGAAAAACTGTTTTTT. Full variable domain (missing parts from reference TRBV9 and TRBJ1-4): DSGVTQTPKHLITATGQRVTLRCSPRSGDLSVYWYQQSLDQGLQFLIQYYNGEERAKGNILERFSAQQFPDLHSELNLSSLELGDSALYFCASSRRTGATNEKLFFGSGTQLSVL.

This chain uses TRBV5-8 with TRBJ1-6, with 12 bases that match TRBD1. The CDR3 has 14 residues. J lost 9 bases, V lost 4 bases, and 2 bases had no gene match. Germline V gene lookup returns CDR1 SGHTS and CDR2 YDEGEE. This CDR3 reads CASSTGQGASPLHF. DNA for the CDR3: TGTGCCAGCAGCACGGGACAGGGGGCTTCACCCCTCCACTTT.

A few counts support this clone. The chain combines TRBV14 with TRBJ2-2; possibly TRBD1 or TRBD2 for D (5 bases each). Germline CDR1 is SGHDN and CDR2 is FVKESK. V was shortened by 9 bases and J by 3 bases, with 11 bases between the two germline ends. This CDR3 contains 13 residues. DNA for the CDR3: TGTGCCAGTCCGGTGGGGGACACCGGGGAGCTGTTTTTT. It codes for CASPVGDTGELFF.

The chain combines TRBV30 with TRBJ1-1; perhaps TRBD1 as D (6 bases). The CDR3 covers 13 residues. Trimming took 0 bases from V and 4 from J, leaving 9 bases between them. The V gene's germline CDR1 is GTSNPN and CDR2 SVGIG (reference sequence). As DNA, the CDR3 is TGTGCCTGGAGTGTACAGGGTGTCACTGAAGCTTTCTTT. As protein: CAWSVQGVTEAFF. The full variable domain, with the rest looked up from reference TRBV30 and TRBJ1-1, is SQTIHQWPATLVQPVGSPLSLECTVEGTSNPNLYWYRQAAGRGLQLLFYSVGIGQISSEVPQNLSASRPQDRQFILSSKKLLLSDSGFYLCAWSVQGVTEAFFGQGTRLTVV.

The V and J genes are TRBV7-3 and TRBJ2-1; D not resolved. Germline loops: CDR1 SGHTA, CDR2 FQGTGA. This CDR3 contains 13 residues. V lost 1 base to trimming and J lost 5 bases, with 6 bases between them. CDR3 sequence reads: CASSLRRNNEQFF. CDR3 nucleotide sequence: TGTGCCAGCAGCTTAAGGCGAAACAATGAGCAGTTCTTC.

This clone showed up just a few times. V and J are TRBV14 and TRBJ2-1; 10 positions agree with TRBD2. The CDR3 sequence is 18 residues long. With 2 bases clipped from V and 9 bases from J, the junction kept 16 bases outside the gene matches. CDR1 is SGHDN, CDR2 FVKESK, per germline. The CDR3 protein is CASSQQMLLAGLLVEQFF. In DNA form, the CDR3 reads TGTGCCAGCAGCCAACAAATGTTACTAGCGGGGCTTTTAGTTGAGCAGTTCTTC. The whole variable domain, filled in from reference TRBV14 and TRBJ2-1, reads EAGVTQFPSHSVIEKGQTVTLRCDPISGHDNLYWYRRVMGKEIKFLLHFVKESKQDESGMPNNRFLAERTGGTYSTLKVQPAELEDSGVYFCASSQQMLLAGLLVEQFFGPGTRLTVL.

The chain employs TRBV29-1 and TRBJ2-7, with D perhaps matching TRBD2 (6 bases). This CDR3 contains 15 residues. Trimming removed 0 bases at V and 4 bases at J, with 16 bases between. Germline CDR1 is SQVTM and CDR2 is ANQGSEA. DNA of the CDR3: TGCAGCGTTGAAGACCGGGGGAAAGCTGGATACGAGCAGTACTTC. Residues: CSVEDRGKAGYEQYF.

The CDR3 nucleotides are TGCGCCAGCAGCCAGGACAGGGCCGTAACCGTACACACTGAAGCTTTCTTT. Translation: CASSQDRAVTVHTEAFF. This rearrangement joins TRBV4-3 to TRBJ1-1, with 8 bases that match TRBD1. This CDR3 contains 17 residues. The germline V gene has CDR1 LGHNA and CDR2 YSLEER. V was pared by 3 bases and J by 3 bases, with 12 bases of the junction left unmatched.

This clone turned up a few times. This chain joins TRBV6-5 and TRBJ1-1; 9 bases are a match to TRBD1. The CDR3 spans 12 residues. Germline V CDR1 and CDR2: MNHEY, SVGAGI. The ends lost 5 bases at V and 9 bases at J; junction bases unmatched: 4. The CDR3 sequence is CASSIGTGQAFF. CDR3 sequence (DNA): TGTGCCAGCAGTATAGGGACAGGGCAAGCTTTCTTT.

A few counts support this clone. The chain combines TRBV10-2 with TRBJ1-2; D might be TRBD1 (6 bases). The CDR3 covers 16 residues. V shed 7 bases and J shed 5 bases, with 23 bases lying between them. The germline gives CDR1 WSHSY, CDR2 SAAADI. This CDR3 is CASTLRQDPPLYGYTF. The CDR3 coding sequence is TGCGCCAGCACCCTTCGACAGGACCCGCCGCTTTATGGCTACACCTTC.